Following are 27 T cell receptor beta chains from one sample sequenced in a study of blood T cell repertoires in COVID-19. Some clones are missing from TCRdb's copy, which holds only in-frame ones; the method was immunoSEQ multiplex PCR. The sample lists 200,000 to 300,000 clones, nearly 95% seen once, with around 0.83% in the top ten. Sequencing was performed on peripheral blood. These receptors all stem from a man aged 25 to 45 with COVID-19, enrolled during active disease.

This clone was observed once. The chain is built from TRBV14 and TRBJ2-7; D may be TRBD1 (5 bases). CDR1 SGHDN and CDR2 FVKESK come from the germline V gene. The length of the CDR3 is 17 residues. Trimming shortened V by 1 base and J by 2 bases, and 18 bases separated the two germline ends. This CDR3 is CASSQGSAGITPYEQYF. The CDR3 DNA reads TGTGCCAGCAGCCAAGGATCAGCAGGGATTACCCCCTACGAGCAGTACTTC.

The rearrangement uses TRBV3-1 (or the pseudogene TRBV3-2) and TRBJ2-1, with TRBD2 matching 14 bases. The CDR3 runs to 15 residues. J was trimmed by 8 bases and V by 4 bases; bases with no gene match: 4. In germline, CDR1 is LGHDT, CDR2 YNNKEL (reference sequence). The DNA of the CDR3 is TGTGCCAGCAGCCTCGGACTAGCGGGGGGCCATGAGCAGTTCTTC. This codes for CASSLGLAGGHEQFF.

The chain is built from TRBV12-3 or TRBV12-4 and TRBJ1-4, with no clear D. This CDR3 spans 13 amino acids. V shed 9 bases and J shed 4 bases, with 12 bases lying between them. As DNA, the CDR3 is TGTGCCAGTGTAGGAGGCCTTAATGAAAAACTGTTTTTT. This sequence encodes CASVGGLNEKLFF.

The chain links TRBV6-6 to TRBJ1-2; 7 bases are a match to TRBD1. Germline lookup yields CDR1 MNHNY and CDR2 SVGAGI (reference sequence). The V and J ends lost 0 bases and 4 bases, in that order; junction bases with no gene match: 2. The CDR3 is made up of 14 amino acids. The CDR3 spells CASSYSEGAYGYTF. The CDR3 nucleotides read TGTGCCAGCAGTTACTCCGAGGGGGCCTATGGCTACACCTTC.

This clone has more than one count but fewer than ten. The chain links TRBV11-3 to TRBJ1-1; no firm D call. The germline V gene has CDR1 SGHNT and CDR2 YENEEA. CDR3 size: 13 residues. Trimming stripped 2 bases from V and 5 bases from J, with 9 bases between. Here the CDR3 DNA reads TGTGCCAGCAGCTTATCCTCGGGAACTGAAGCTTTCTTT. It codes for CASSLSSGTEAFF.

This sequence joins TRBV30 and TRBJ1-1; D uncertain. Germline values: CDR1 GTSNPN, CDR2 SVGIG (reference sequence). The CDR3 extends over 13 amino acids. Between the trimmed V and J ends, which lost 3 bases and 1 base, there was a span of 9 bases. The CDR3 DNA is TGTGCCTGGAGAGCCACTCCGAACACTGAAGCTTTCTTT. This translates into CAWRATPNTEAFF. The whole variable domain, filled in from reference TRBV30 and TRBJ1-1, reads SQTIHQWPATLVQPVGSPLSLECTVEGTSNPNLYWYRQAAGRGLQLLFYSVGIGQISSEVPQNLSASRPQDRQFILSSKKLLLSDSGFYLCAWRATPNTEAFFGQGTRLTVV.

The genes are TRBV12-5 and TRBJ2-3; 8 nucleotides align to TRBD1. Trimming cost V 6 bases and J 1 base; bases outside gene matches: 6. The CDR3 is 15 amino acids. Germline CDR1 is LGHNT and CDR2 is FRNRAP. The CDR3 is CASGTGGPGTDTQYF. In nucleotides, the CDR3 is TGTGCTAGTGGCACAGGGGGGCCGGGCACAGATACGCAGTATTTT. Drawing the rest from reference TRBV12-5 and TRBJ2-3, the complete variable domain is DARVTQTPRHKVTEMGQEVTMRCQPILGHNTVFWYRQTMMQGLELLAYFRNRAPLDDSGMPKDRFSAEMPDATLATLKIQPSEPRDSAVYFCASGTGGPGTDTQYFGPGTRLTVL.

The V call is TRBV19, the J call TRBJ2-5; D possibly corresponds to TRBD2 (6 bases). CDR1 LNHDA and CDR2 SQIVND come from the germline V gene (reference sequence). V dropped 5 bases and J dropped 1 base, with 11 bases sitting between them. The CDR3 is made up of 14 amino acids. DNA of the CDR3: TGTGCCAGTAGTTGGCGGCGGGGCCAAGAGACCCAGTACTTC. As protein: CASSWRRGQETQYF.

The rearrangement uses TRBV6-6 and TRBJ1-4; 8 bases line up with TRBD1. CDR1 and CDR2 (germline): MNHNY, SVGAGI (reference sequence). The junction had 5 bases not matched to a gene; V was cut back by 2 bases and J by 3 bases. This CDR3 has 16 residues. CDR3 DNA: TGTGCCAGCAGTTACCCCGGACAGGGTCCTAATGAAAAACTGTTTTTT. Amino acid sequence: CASSYPGQGPNEKLFF.

This sequence joins TRBV3-1 (or the pseudogene TRBV3-2) and TRBJ1-2; 9 bases map to TRBD1. The junction had 3 bases not matched to a gene; V was cut back by 1 base and J by 3 bases. The CDR3 length is 15 residues. The germline gives CDR1 LGHDT, CDR2 YNNKEL (reference sequence). The CDR3, as DNA: TGTGCCAGCAGCCAAGGACAGGGGGAGTACTATGGCTACACCTTC. The encoded protein is CASSQGQGEYYGYTF.

The chain has TRBV29-1 and TRBJ1-1; tentatively, D is TRBD1 (5 bases). V was cut by 8 bases and J by 2 bases, with 12 bases left in between. CDR3 length: 12 residues. Germline V gene sequence: CDR1 SQVTM, CDR2 ANQGSEA. The CDR3: CSLGGENTEAFF. The CDR3 nucleotides are TGCAGCCTTGGGGGGGAAAACACTGAAGCTTTCTTT.

This sequence joins TRBV5-1 and TRBJ1-3, with TRBD1 identical over 7 bases. There are 15 residues in the CDR3. The V gene's germline CDR1 is SGHRS and CDR2 YFSETQ. The trim removed 4 bases at V and 3 bases at J, leaving 7 bases unmatched. The CDR3 protein is CASSATGARGNTIYF. The CDR3 DNA sequence: TGCGCCAGCAGCGCAACAGGGGCGCGTGGAAACACCATATATTTT.

The gene calls are TRBV3-1 (or the pseudogene TRBV3-2) and TRBJ1-5; 7 nucleotides align to TRBD1. This CDR3 spans 14 amino acids. J lost 4 bases, V lost 4 bases, and 4 bases had no gene match. CDR1 LGHDT and CDR2 YNNKEL come from the germline V gene (reference sequence). CDR3 nucleotides: TGTGCCAGCAGCCCCGGGACAGATAATCAGCCCCAGCATTTT. Translating gives CASSPGTDNQPQHF.

The V gene is TRBV5-6, the J gene TRBJ1-6; TRBD1 is a possible D gene (6 bases). Germline CDR1 and CDR2: SGHDT and YYEEEE. Deletions cut 2 bases from V and 7 bases from J, with 19 bases between. The CDR3 totals 17 residues. In DNA form, the CDR3 reads TGTGCCAGCAGCTTTCCGATTTCGGACAGTGGAAATTCACCCCTCCACTTT. Protein: CASSFPISDSGNSPLHF. Combining the CDR3 with reference TRBV5-6 and TRBJ1-6 gives the whole variable domain DAGVTQSPTHLIKTRGQQVTLRCSPKSGHDTVSWYQQALGQGPQFIFQYYEEEERQRGNFPDRFSGHQFPNYSSELNVNALLLGDSALYLCASSFPISDSGNSPLHFGNGTRLTVT.

The V gene is TRBV7-9, the J gene TRBJ2-3; 8 bases match TRBD2. The ends lost 1 base at V and 2 bases at J; junction bases unmatched: 5. The germline CDR1 and CDR2 sequences are SEHNR and FQNEAQ (reference sequence). The CDR3 runs to 16 residues. Written as DNA, the CDR3 is TGTGCCAGCAGCTTAGGGCCGGGGGGGCCCACAGATACGCAGTATTTT. It encodes CASSLGPGGPTDTQYF.

This chain connects TRBV9 to TRBJ1-2; no clear D. The CDR3 loop spans 15 amino acids. Per germline, CDR1 SGDLS and CDR2 YYNGEE. Trimming took 4 bases from V and 7 from J, leaving 20 bases between them. CDR3 region: CASSPSGGRQFGYTF. In nucleotides, the CDR3 is TGTGCCAGCAGCCCCTCGGGAGGGAGACAATTTGGCTACACCTTC.

The gene calls are TRBV12-5 and TRBJ2-3; a weak D match, TRBD1 (5 bases). The V end lost 2 bases, the J end lost 2 bases, and 11 bases lay between the germline ends. The CDR3 runs to 15 residues. Germline V lookup: CDR1 LGHNT, CDR2 FRNRAP. CDR3 in amino acids: CASGLSGHITDTQYF. The CDR3 DNA is TGTGCTAGTGGTTTGTCAGGGCACATCACAGATACGCAGTATTTT.

In DNA, the CDR3 is TGTGCCAGCAGTTTAGTCGCAGGCACCTCCTACGAGCAGTACTTC. The encoded protein is CASSLVAGTSYEQYF. The chain has TRBV27 and TRBJ2-7, with no clear D. V was shortened by 2 bases and J by 0 bases, with 11 bases between the two germline ends. Germline V lookup: CDR1 MNHEY, CDR2 SMNVEV (reference sequence). The CDR3 has 15 residues.

The chain has TRBV5-1 and TRBJ1-5, with a tentative D call TRBD1 (6 bases). V shed 0 bases and J shed 0 bases, with 19 bases lying between them. CDR3 size: 19 residues. Germline CDR1 and CDR2: SGHRS and YFSETQ. CDR3 nucleotide sequence: TGCGCCAGCAGCTTGGGACCCTACAGGGACGTGAATAGCAATCAGCCCCAGCATTTT. Its translation: CASSLGPYRDVNSNQPQHF.

This rearrangement joins TRBV4-2 to TRBJ2-2; weak D call: TRBD2 (6 bases). CDR1 and CDR2 from the germline V gene are LGHNA and YNFKEQ. The CDR3 extends over 16 amino acids. V shed 1 base and J shed 8 bases, with 17 bases lying between them. This chain's CDR3 is CASSQADWEAEGELFF. In nucleotides, the CDR3 is TGTGCCAGCAGCCAAGCTGATTGGGAGGCCGAGGGGGAGCTGTTTTTT.

The rearrangement links TRBV6-1 to TRBJ1-2, with TRBD1 matching over 10 bases. Germline V gene sequence: CDR1 MNHNS, CDR2 SASEGT. The CDR3 totals 17 residues. V lost 4 bases to trimming and J lost 8 bases; unmatched junction nucleotides: 16. Here the CDR3 reads CASSGRLDGGQGTGYTF. Written as DNA, the CDR3 is TGTGCCAGCAGTGGGCGCTTAGACGGGGGACAGGGGACAGGCTACACCTTC.

This clone appeared a single time. This chain joins TRBV15 and TRBJ2-2, with 8 bases that match TRBD2. Germline CDR1 reads LNHNV; CDR2 reads YYDKDF (reference sequence). J was trimmed by 7 bases and V by 6 bases; bases with no gene match: 7. The CDR3 runs 14 residues. CDR3 loop: CATSLRGGVGELFF. The CDR3, as DNA: TGTGCCACCAGTTTACGGGGGGGCGTCGGGGAGCTGTTTTTT.

This clone appeared once. The chain uses TRBV5-3 and TRBJ2-5; 11 nucleotides line up with TRBD2. TRBV5-3 is noted as an ORF with a role that remains uncertain. This CDR3 comprises 18 residues. V dropped 1 base and J dropped 4; count of bases not matched to a gene: 12. The CDR3 DNA follows: TGTGCCAGAAGCTTGTGGTCCAATAGCGGGGGGGTTCGAGAGACCCAGTACTTC. It encodes CARSLWSNSGGVRETQYF.

The V and J genes are TRBV9 and TRBJ2-3; 12 positions agree with TRBD2. Unmatched junction bases numbered 12, after V lost 5 bases and J lost 11 bases. Germline V gene lookup returns CDR1 SGDLS and CDR2 YYNGEE. The CDR3 length is 15 residues. As DNA, the CDR3 is TGTGCCAGCAGTGATCGAGGGACTAGCGGGCCTCTGCAGTATTTT. Translating it yields CASSDRGTSGPLQYF.

This chain connects TRBV14 to TRBJ1-2; the match to TRBD1 covers 8 bases. CDR1 is SGHDN, CDR2 FVKESK, per germline. The CDR3 spans 16 residues. The junction had 7 bases not matched to a gene; V was cut back by 1 base and J by 3 bases. This CDR3 reads CASSQGTGRIHYGYTF. Here the CDR3 DNA reads TGTGCCAGCAGCCAAGGGACAGGGAGGATTCACTATGGCTACACCTTC. Full variable domain (outside the CDR3, taken from reference TRBV14 and TRBJ1-2): EAGVTQFPSHSVIEKGQTVTLRCDPISGHDNLYWYRRVMGKEIKFLLHFVKESKQDESGMPNNRFLAERTGGTYSTLKVQPAELEDSGVYFCASSQGTGRIHYGYTFGSGTRLTVV.

The chain links TRBV9 to TRBJ1-1, with D tentatively TRBD1 (5 bases). Germline V CDR1 and CDR2: SGDLS, YYNGEE. Trimming pared 4 bases from V and 0 bases from J, leaving 7 bases between. The CDR3 is 13 amino acids. CDR3 loop: CASSKTVNTEAFF. CDR3 bases: TGTGCCAGCAGCAAGACAGTGAACACTGAAGCTTTCTTT.

This clone was picked up one time. This chain links TRBV7-3 with TRBJ2-1; 9 bases map to TRBD2. Germline-derived CDR1 and CDR2 are SGHTA and FQGTGA. This CDR3 has 13 amino acids. V shed 8 bases, J shed 7 bases, and the junction held 6 bases outside the gene matches. The CDR3 nucleotides read TGTGCCAGCTCCCTGGCGGGGGGGAATGAGCAGTTCTTC. Its translation is CASSLAGGNEQFF.